This entry features one T cell receptor (beta chain) sequence. Its antigen is unknown. This sample stems from a study of cytomegalovirus exposure and HLA in healthy donors. The study, taken as a whole, reports: In vitro testing confirmed a few CMV-associated chains as specific for CMV antigens.

The study ran its PCR with 60 Vbeta and 13 Jbeta primers. The assay was immunoSEQ multiplex PCR, and TCRdb's table has in-frame clones only and misses some. The repertoire table contains roughly 57,000 clones. While unrecorded immune exposures were likely, the donors were nominally healthy when sampled. This CDR3 spans 14 amino acids. From germline, CDR1 is MNHEY and CDR2 SMNVEV (reference sequence). V shed 2 bases and J shed 3 bases, with 11 bases lying between them. The sample taken for sequencing was PBMCs. The chain recombines TRBV27 with TRBJ2-7, with D perhaps matching TRBD1 (6 bases). This sequence was found in a woman aged 25 to 39 in good health and CMV-seropositive. CDR3 protein: CASSLNRANYEQYF. CDR3 coding DNA: TGTGCCAGCAGTTTAAACAGGGCAAACTACGAGCAGTACTTC.